This T cell receptor beta chain came from a study of blood T cell repertoires in COVID-19. For the study at large: Nucleic acid was either cDNA or gDNA, and it came from T cells, B-cell-depleted T cells, or PBMCs.

The length of the CDR3 is 16 residues. The V gene's germline CDR1 is SGHTA and CDR2 FQGNSA. The trim removed 2 bases at V and 6 bases at J, leaving 9 bases unmatched. Repertoires were generated with immunoSEQ multiplex PCR, while TCRdb's copy carries only in-frame clones and drops some. There are about 150,000 clones in the sample; around 90% occur only once, and approximately 4% lies in the top ten. This TCR derives from a woman aged 40 to 50 who had been exposed to COVID-19. The chain is built from TRBV7-2 and TRBJ1-2; 10 nucleotides match TRBD1. The sample was PBMCs or T cells enriched from blood (not recorded which). The chain's CDR3 is CASSLRGQGGFNGYTF. The CDR3 DNA reads as TGTGCCAGCAGCTTAAGAGGACAGGGGGGGTTCAATGGCTACACCTTC.